This T cell receptor (beta chain) is drawn from a study of patients and donors after allogeneic stem cell transplantation. This clonotype was counted only a few times. With 6 bases removed from V and 5 bases from J, the gap between germline ends came to 18 bases. This CDR3 is built from 14 residues. Germline-derived CDR1 and CDR2 are DFQATT and SNEGSKA (reference sequence). TCRdb passed the RT-PCR reads through MiXCR, listing each CDR3 protein once. The data contain 900,000 to 1,000,000 distinct CDR3 sequences, approximately 18% of them seen just once; the ten biggest clones take up about 6%. Sequenced sample: blood, either unsorted or a sorted T cell fraction (not recorded which). The TCR comes from a human donor who was either an allogeneic HSCT recipient or a stem cell or donor lymphocyte infusion donor (not recorded which). It is not recorded whose cells these are; they may come from a transplant donor. This rearrangement joins TRBV20-1 to TRBJ2-3; D is tentatively TRBD1 or TRBD2 (5 bases each). The CDR3: CSAHTGRVGDTQYF. In DNA form, the CDR3 reads TGCAGTGCACATACGGGACGGGTAGGAGATACGCAGTATTTT.